A selection of T cell receptor beta chains follows, all from one sample in a study of OX40 agonist ivuxolimab in advanced cancers. TCRdb keeps only in-frame clones here, not all; method: immunoSEQ multiplex PCR. The table has over 10,000 clones, more than 80% seen once; the top ten hold around 75%. The sample here was CD4+ or CD8+ T cells sorted from blood, taken in a trial of the OX40 agonist ivuxolimab. These receptors were obtained from an adult with an advanced solid tumor such as melanoma, head and neck, liver or kidney cancer. Both conserved end residues are part of each CDR3. D genes are given only for firm matches. Only part of the rows carry a size: once, few, many, or a class if the clone is expanded.

>TRBV6-6|.|TRBJ2-7|.
CASSEDNSYEQYF
TGTGCCAGCAGTGAGGACAACTCCTACGAGCAGTACTTC
>TRBV30|.|TRBJ1-1|TRBD1
CAWSVRWDSMNTEAFF
TGTGCCTGGAGTGTACGATGGGACAGCATGAACACTGAAGCTTTCTTT
>TRBV13|.|TRBJ2-2|.
CASSLVDSNTGELFF
TGTGCCAGCAGCTTAGTTGACAGTAACACCGGGGAGCTGTTTTTT
>TRBV19|.|TRBJ2-1|TRBD1
CASRDREGYNEQFF
TGTGCCAGCCGGGACAGGGAAGGCTACAATGAGCAGTTCTTC
>TRBV25-1|.|TRBJ1-1|.
CASSETPDTEAFF
TGTGCCAGCAGTGAAACCCCGGACACTGAAGCTTTCTTT
>TRBV6-6|.|TRBJ2-7|.
CASSGGGGYEQYF
TGTGCCAGCAGTGGGGGTGGGGGGTACGAGCAGTACTTC
>TRBV6-6|.|TRBJ1-2|.
CASTHGADYGYTF
TGTGCCAGCACCCACGGGGCAGACTATGGCTACACCTTC
>TRBV23-1|once|TRBJ2-7|.
CASKRTNF
TGCGCCAGCAAGCGTACAAACTTC
>TRBV7-9|.|TRBJ1-2|TRBD1
CASSSRQGSGYTF
TGTGCCAGCAGCTCACGACAGGGGAGTGGCTACACCTTC
>TRBV4-2|.|TRBJ1-4|.
CASSQAPTGANEKLFF
TGTGCCAGCAGCCAAGCCCCAACGGGGGCTAATGAAAAACTGTTTTTT
>TRBV5-6|.|TRBJ2-7|TRBD1
CASSLRQGPYEQYF
TGTGCCAGCAGCTTGAGACAGGGCCCGTACGAGCAGTACTTC
>TRBV4-3|few|TRBJ2-7|.
CASSPMSGHYEQYF
TGCGCCAGCAGCCCGATGTCAGGGCACTACGAGCAGTACTTC
>TRBV7-7|.|TRBJ2-2|.
CASSLGHTPNTGELFF
TGTGCCAGCAGCTTAGGCCACACTCCGAACACCGGGGAGCTGTTTTTT
>TRBV5-5|.|TRBJ2-5|TRBD2
CASSPTLLAGVETQYF
TGTGCCAGCAGCCCGACCCTACTAGCGGGAGTAGAGACCCAGTACTTC
>TRBV7-9|.|TRBJ1-6|.
CASSPTAGSFSPLHF
TGTGCCAGCAGCCCTACTGCAGGCTCCTTTTCGCCCCTCCACTTT
>TRBV5-4|.|TRBJ2-5|.
CASTEKGVEETQYF
TGTGCCAGCACCGAGAAGGGGGTGGAAGAGACCCAGTACTTC
>TRBV7-9|.|TRBJ2-1|.
CASSLASHPSNEQFF
TGTGCCAGCAGCTTAGCGTCCCACCCTTCCAATGAGCAGTTCTTC
>TRBV7-9|.|TRBJ2-7|TRBD2
CASSFIAQREVSYEQYF
TGTGCCAGCAGCTTCATAGCCCAGCGGGAGGTCTCCTACGAGCAGTACTTC
>TRBV2|.|TRBJ2-3|TRBD1
CASSAGTGLLDTQYF
TGTGCCAGCAGCGCCGGGACAGGGTTATTAGATACGCAGTATTTT
>TRBV7-9|.|TRBJ2-7|.
CASSPGSSYGQYF
TGTGCCAGCAGCCCCGGGAGCTCCTACGGGCAGTACTTC
>TRBV7-6|.|TRBJ2-7|.
CASSPGPYEQYF
TGTGCCAGCAGCCCGGGCCCCTACGAGCAGTACTTC
>TRBV7-6|.|TRBJ2-5|.
CASSLRGVEETQYF
TGTGCCAGCAGCTTAAGGGGGGTGGAGGAGACCCAGTACTTC
>TRBV2|.|TRBJ1-2|TRBD1
CASDLTGHYGYTF
TGTGCCAGCGACCTGACAGGGCACTATGGCTACACCTTC
>TRBV4-3|.|TRBJ2-5|TRBD2
CASSQDYLWGGLAGEETQYF
TGCGCCAGCAGCCAAGATTACCTGTGGGGAGGACTAGCGGGGGAAGAGACCCAGTACTTC
>TRBV27|.|TRBJ1-2|.
CASSSVRDGTMAYGYTF
TGTGCCAGCAGTTCCGTGAGGGATGGTACAATGGCTTATGGCTACACCTTC
>TRBV9|.|TRBJ2-5|TRBD1
CASSLAGQGKETQYF
TGTGCCAGCAGCCTTGCGGGACAGGGGAAAGAGACCCAGTACTTC
>TRBV4-1|once|TRBJ1-4|.
CASSQGSGPEEEKLFF
TGCGCCAGCAGCCAAGGCTCGGGACCCGAGGAAGAAAAACTGTTTTTT
>TRBV9|few|TRBJ1-1|.
CASSPKGLRTEAFF
TGTGCCAGCAGCCCAAAGGGGTTGCGCACTGAAGCTTTCTTT
>TRBV4-3|.|TRBJ1-3|.
CASSQAPGSGNTIYF
TGCGCCAGCAGCCAAGCTCCAGGCTCTGGAAACACCATATATTTT
>TRBV27|.|TRBJ2-5|.
CASSPTPSGETQYF
TGTGCCAGCAGTCCCACCCCTAGTGGGGAGACCCAGTACTTC
>TRBV7-9|.|TRBJ2-1|.
CASSSTTGDAEQFF
TGTGCCAGCAGCTCCACCACGGGAGACGCTGAGCAGTTCTTC
>TRBV27|few|TRBJ1-5|.
CASSNQPQHF
TGTGCCAGCAGCAATCAGCCCCAGCATTTT
>TRBV7-6|.|TRBJ1-1|.
CASSLEAGSDEAFF
TGTGCCAGCAGCTTAGAGGCAGGGTCCGATGAAGCTTTCTTT
>TRBV7-9|once|TRBJ2-3|.
CASRGTDTQYF
TGTGCCAGCCGGGGCACAGATACGCAGTATTTT
>TRBV30|.|TRBJ1-2|.
CAWSVPGGIYGYTF
TGTGCCTGGAGTGTTCCGGGGGGCATCTATGGCTACACCTTC
>TRBV10-3|.|TRBJ1-2|.
CATLTPLGYGYTF
TGTGCCACTCTCACACCCCTGGGCTATGGCTACACCTTC
>TRBV9|.|TRBJ2-7|.
CASSVVAGPNNEQYF
TGTGCCAGCAGCGTAGTGGCGGGGCCTAACAACGAGCAGTACTTC
>TRBV2|.|TRBJ2-3|.
CASSTGSTDTQYF
TGTGCCAGCTCCACGGGGAGCACAGATACGCAGTATTTT
>TRBV6-1|.|TRBJ1-6|TRBD1
CASSEWSGGLTSPLHF
TGTGCCAGCAGTGAATGGTCAGGGGGCCTAACTTCACCCCTCCACTTT
>TRBV18|.|TRBJ2-7|TRBD2
CASSPKRENEQYF
TGTGCCAGCTCACCAAAGCGGGAGAACGAGCAGTACTTC
>TRBV4-1|.|TRBJ1-4|TRBD1
CASSSRQGIEKLFF
TGCGCCAGCAGCTCCCGACAGGGGATTGAAAAACTGTTTTTT
>TRBV4-1|.|TRBJ1-2|.
CASSQERGLNGYTF
TGCGCCAGCAGCCAAGAGAGAGGGCTCAATGGCTACACCTTC
>TRBV5-1|.|TRBJ2-7|.
CASSLVGYEQYF
TGCGCCAGCAGCTTGGTCGGCTACGAGCAGTACTTC
>TRBV18|.|TRBJ1-4|.
CASSPSGVPFYTDEKLFF
TGCGCCAGCTCGCCTTCAGGGGTCCCCTTCTACACCGATGAAAAACTGTTTTTT
>TRBV25-1|.|TRBJ2-7|.
CASSLDWEQYF
TGTGCCAGCAGCCTCGACTGGGAGCAGTACTTC
>TRBV5-1|few|TRBJ1-1|.
CASSLGAGPQTEAFF
TGCGCCAGCAGCTTGGGCGCGGGGCCCCAAACTGAAGCTTTCTTT
>TRBV6-6|.|TRBJ2-3|.
CASSYPGTDTQYF
TGTGCCAGCAGTTACCCCGGCACAGATACGCAGTATTTT
>TRBV7-2|.|TRBJ1-1|.
CASSLVRVNTEAFF
TGTGCCAGCAGCTTAGTACGGGTGAACACTGAAGCTTTCTTT
>TRBV19|once|TRBJ1-1|.
CARTNRDKVTEAFF
TGTGCCAGAACCAACCGGGACAAAGTCACTGAAGCTTTCTTT
>TRBV4-1|.|TRBJ1-2|TRBD1
CASLPSGQGAFGYTF
TGCGCCAGCCTACCGTCCGGGCAGGGGGCATTTGGCTACACCTTC
>TRBV6-5|.|TRBJ2-7|TRBD2
CASHPGLAGEQYF
TGTGCCAGCCACCCGGGACTAGCGGGCGAGCAGTACTTC
>TRBV5-5|.|TRBJ2-7|.
CASSGGSTYEQYF
TGTGCCAGCAGCGGGGGTAGTACCTACGAGCAGTACTTC
>TRBV4-3|.|TRBJ2-7|TRBD1
CASSPDRGASYEQYF
TGCGCCAGCAGTCCTGACAGGGGGGCCTCCTACGAGCAGTACTTC
>TRBV14|.|TRBJ2-2|.
CASSQVWTGELFF
TGTGCCAGCAGCCAAGTTTGGACCGGGGAGCTGTTTTTT